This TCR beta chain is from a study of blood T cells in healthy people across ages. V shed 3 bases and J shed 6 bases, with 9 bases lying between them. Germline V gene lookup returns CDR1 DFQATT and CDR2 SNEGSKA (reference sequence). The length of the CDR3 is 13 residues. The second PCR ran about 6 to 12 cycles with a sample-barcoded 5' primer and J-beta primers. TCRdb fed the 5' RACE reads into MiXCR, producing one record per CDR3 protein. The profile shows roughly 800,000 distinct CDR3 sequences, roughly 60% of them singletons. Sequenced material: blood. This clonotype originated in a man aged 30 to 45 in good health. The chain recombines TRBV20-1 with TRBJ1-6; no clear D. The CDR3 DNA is TGCAGTGCTAGCGCGGGGATTAATTCACCCCTCCACTTT. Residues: CSASAGINSPLHF.